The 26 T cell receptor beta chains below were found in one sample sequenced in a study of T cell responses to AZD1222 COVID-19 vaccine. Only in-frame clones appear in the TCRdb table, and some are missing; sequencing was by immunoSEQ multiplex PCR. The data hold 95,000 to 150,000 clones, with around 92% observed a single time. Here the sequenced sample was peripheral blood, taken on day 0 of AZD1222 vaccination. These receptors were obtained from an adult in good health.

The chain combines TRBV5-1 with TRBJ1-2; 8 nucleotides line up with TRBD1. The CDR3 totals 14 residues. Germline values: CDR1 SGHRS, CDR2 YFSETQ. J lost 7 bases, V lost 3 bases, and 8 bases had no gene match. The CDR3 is CASSYGQGGSGYTF. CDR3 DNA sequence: TGCGCCAGCAGCTACGGACAGGGCGGGTCTGGCTACACCTTC.

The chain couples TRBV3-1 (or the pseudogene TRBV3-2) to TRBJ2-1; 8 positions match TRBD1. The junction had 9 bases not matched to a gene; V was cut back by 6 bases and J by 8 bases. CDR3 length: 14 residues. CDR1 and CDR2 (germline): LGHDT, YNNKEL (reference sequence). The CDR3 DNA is TGTGCCAGCAGTCTGACAGGGGAAGGCGATGAGCAGTTCTTC. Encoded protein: CASSLTGEGDEQFF.

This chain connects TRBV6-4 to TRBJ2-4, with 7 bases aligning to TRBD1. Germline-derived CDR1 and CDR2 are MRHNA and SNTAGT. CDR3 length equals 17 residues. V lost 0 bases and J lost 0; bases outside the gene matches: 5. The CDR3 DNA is TGTGCCAGCAGTGACTCAGGACAGGACCTAGCCAAAAACATTCAGTACTTC. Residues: CASSDSGQDLAKNIQYF.

The CDR3 sequence: CASSKTGYGYTF. CDR3 nucleotides: TGTGCCAGCAGTAAAACAGGCTATGGCTACACCTTC. The rearrangement uses TRBV6-1 and TRBJ1-2, with a tentative D call TRBD1 (5 bases). This CDR3 contains 12 residues. Germline CDR1 MNHNS, CDR2 SASEGT. The germline V and J ends were trimmed by 5 bases and 4 bases, with 8 bases remaining between them.

The CDR3 loop reads CASSPRGYTDTQYF. The CDR3 bases are TGTGCCAGCTCACCACGGGGTTACACAGATACGCAGTATTTT. This chain links TRBV18 with TRBJ2-3; D is unclear. Germline-derived CDR1 and CDR2 are KGHSH and LQKENI. CDR3 size: 14 residues. V shed 1 base and J shed 2 bases, with 7 bases lying between them.

The CDR3 here is CASSHGSEWNTIYF. In DNA, the CDR3 is TGTGCCAGCAGCCACGGGTCGGAGTGGAACACCATATATTTT. The chain employs TRBV7-2 and TRBJ1-3, with unresolved D. CDR1 and CDR2 from the germline V gene are SGHTA and FQGNSA. V was trimmed by 5 bases and J by 7 bases, leaving 15 bases between them. The CDR3 runs to 14 residues.

The chain's CDR3 is CASSLAPYGYTF. Written as DNA, the CDR3 is TGTGCCAGCAGTTTAGCCCCATATGGCTACACCTTC. This chain joins TRBV28 and TRBJ1-2; no definite D call. This CDR3 comprises 12 residues. Trimming removed 2 bases from V and 5 bases from J, with 6 bases in between. Germline values: CDR1 MDHEN, CDR2 SYDVKM.

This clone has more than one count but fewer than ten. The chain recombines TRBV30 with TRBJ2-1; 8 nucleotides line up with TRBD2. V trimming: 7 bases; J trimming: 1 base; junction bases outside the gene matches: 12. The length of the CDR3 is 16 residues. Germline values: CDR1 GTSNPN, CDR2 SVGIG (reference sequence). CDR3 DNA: TGTGCCTATGGGTGGATAGCGGGAAAGTCCTACAATGAGCAGTTCTTC. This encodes CAYGWIAGKSYNEQFF.

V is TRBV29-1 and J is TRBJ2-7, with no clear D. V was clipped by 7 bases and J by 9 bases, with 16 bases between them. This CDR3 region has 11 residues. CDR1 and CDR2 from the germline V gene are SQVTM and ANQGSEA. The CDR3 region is CSAKLAVGQYF. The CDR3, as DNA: TGCAGCGCTAAGCTGGCGGTCGGGCAGTACTTC.

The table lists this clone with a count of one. CDR3 DNA sequence: TGTGCCAGCAGTTACTCGATGAATCAGCCCCAGCATTTT. Its protein product is CASSYSMNQPQHF. V gene TRBV6-5 combines with J gene TRBJ1-5, with D hard to call. The germline V gene has CDR1 MNHEY and CDR2 SVGAGI. V was clipped by 0 bases and J by 4 bases, with 4 bases between them. The CDR3 totals 13 residues.

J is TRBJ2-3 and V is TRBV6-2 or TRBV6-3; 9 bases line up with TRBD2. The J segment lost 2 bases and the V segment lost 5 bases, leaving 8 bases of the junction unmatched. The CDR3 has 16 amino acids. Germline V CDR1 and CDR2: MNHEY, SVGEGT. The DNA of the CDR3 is TGTGCCAGCAGTCATCGACTAGCGGAGAACACAGATACGCAGTATTTT. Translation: CASSHRLAENTDTQYF.

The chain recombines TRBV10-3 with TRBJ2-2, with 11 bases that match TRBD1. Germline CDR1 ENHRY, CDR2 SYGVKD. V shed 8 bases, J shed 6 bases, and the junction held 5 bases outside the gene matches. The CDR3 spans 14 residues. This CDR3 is CAIAGTGGPGELFF. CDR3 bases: TGTGCCATCGCCGGGACAGGGGGACCCGGGGAGCTGTTTTTT.

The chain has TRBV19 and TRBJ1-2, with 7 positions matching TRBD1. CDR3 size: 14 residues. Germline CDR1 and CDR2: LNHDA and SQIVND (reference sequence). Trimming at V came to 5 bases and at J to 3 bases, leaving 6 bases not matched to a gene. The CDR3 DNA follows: TGTGCCAGTAGTCGGACAGGCTTAGACTATGGCTACACCTTC. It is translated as CASSRTGLDYGYTF. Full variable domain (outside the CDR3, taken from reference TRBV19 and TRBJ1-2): DGGITQSPKYLFRKEGQNVTLSCEQNLNHDAMYWYRQDPGQGLRLIYYSQIVNDFQKGDIAEGYSVSREKKESFPLTVTSAQKNPTAFYLCASSRTGLDYGYTFGSGTRLTVV.

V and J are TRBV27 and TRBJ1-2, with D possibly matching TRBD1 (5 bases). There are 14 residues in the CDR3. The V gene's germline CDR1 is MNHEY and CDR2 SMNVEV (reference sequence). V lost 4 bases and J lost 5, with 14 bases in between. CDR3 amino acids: CASSSRPGRYGYTF. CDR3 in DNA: TGTGCCAGCAGTTCCCGGCCGGGACGGTATGGCTACACCTTC.

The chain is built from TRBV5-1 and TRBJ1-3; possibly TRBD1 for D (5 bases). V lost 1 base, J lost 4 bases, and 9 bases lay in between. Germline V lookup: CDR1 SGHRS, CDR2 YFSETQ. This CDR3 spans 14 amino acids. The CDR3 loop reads CASSLTGFGNTIYF. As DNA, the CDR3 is TGCGCCAGCAGCTTGACAGGATTCGGAAACACCATATATTTT.

The CDR3, as DNA: TGCGCCAGCAGCCCAGGGAAGGGAAACACCATATATTTT. This sequence encodes CASSPGKGNTIYF. The chain is built from TRBV10-1 and TRBJ1-3; D might be TRBD1 (5 bases). This CDR3 has 13 amino acids. In germline, CDR1 is WNHNN, CDR2 SYGVQD (reference sequence). V lost 6 bases and J 4 bases, leaving 10 bases between the germline ends.

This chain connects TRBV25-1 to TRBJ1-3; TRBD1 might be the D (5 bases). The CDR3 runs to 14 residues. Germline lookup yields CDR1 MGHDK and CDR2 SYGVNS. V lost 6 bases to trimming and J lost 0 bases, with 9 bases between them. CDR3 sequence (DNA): TGTGCCAGCAGCTGGACAAGCTCTGGAAACACCATATATTTT. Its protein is CASSWTSSGNTIYF.

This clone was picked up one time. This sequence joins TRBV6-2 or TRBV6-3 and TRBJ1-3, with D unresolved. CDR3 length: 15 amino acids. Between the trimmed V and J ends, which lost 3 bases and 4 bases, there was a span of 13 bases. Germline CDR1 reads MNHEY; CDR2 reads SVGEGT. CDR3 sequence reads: CASSYSEARGNTIYF. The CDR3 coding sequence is TGTGCCAGCAGTTATTCCGAGGCGCGGGGAAACACCATATATTTT.

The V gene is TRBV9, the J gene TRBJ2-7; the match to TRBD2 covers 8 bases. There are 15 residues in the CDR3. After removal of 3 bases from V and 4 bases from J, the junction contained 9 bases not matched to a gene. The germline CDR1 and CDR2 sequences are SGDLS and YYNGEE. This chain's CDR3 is CASSGAGTSSYEQYF. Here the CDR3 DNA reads TGTGCCAGCAGCGGCGCCGGGACTAGTTCGTACGAGCAGTACTTC.

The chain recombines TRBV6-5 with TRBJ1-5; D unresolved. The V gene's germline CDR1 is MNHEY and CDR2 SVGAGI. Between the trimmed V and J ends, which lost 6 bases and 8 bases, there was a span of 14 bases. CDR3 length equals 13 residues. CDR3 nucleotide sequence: TGTGCCAGCAGCGTGGTAGGGAGGAAGCCCCAGCATTTT. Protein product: CASSVVGRKPQHF.

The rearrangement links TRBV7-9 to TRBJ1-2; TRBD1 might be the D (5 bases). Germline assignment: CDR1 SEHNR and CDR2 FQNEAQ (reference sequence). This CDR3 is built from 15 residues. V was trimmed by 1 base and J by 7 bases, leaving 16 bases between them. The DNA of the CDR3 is TGTGCCAGCAGCTTAGATTATGGGGGAGAGGGTGGCTACACCTTC. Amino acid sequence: CASSLDYGGEGGYTF.

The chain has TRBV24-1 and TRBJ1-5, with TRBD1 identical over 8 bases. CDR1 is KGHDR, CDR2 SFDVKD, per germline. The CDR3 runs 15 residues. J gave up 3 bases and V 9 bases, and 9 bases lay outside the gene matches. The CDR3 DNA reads TGTGCCACCGGGACAGGCTCCCCTTTCAATCAGCCCCAGCATTTT. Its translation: CATGTGSPFNQPQHF.

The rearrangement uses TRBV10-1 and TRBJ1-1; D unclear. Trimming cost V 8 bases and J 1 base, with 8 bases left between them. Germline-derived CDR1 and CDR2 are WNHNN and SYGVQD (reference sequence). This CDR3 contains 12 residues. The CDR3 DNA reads TGCGCCAGCGGAGACACGAACACTGAAGCTTTCTTT. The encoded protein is CASGDTNTEAFF.

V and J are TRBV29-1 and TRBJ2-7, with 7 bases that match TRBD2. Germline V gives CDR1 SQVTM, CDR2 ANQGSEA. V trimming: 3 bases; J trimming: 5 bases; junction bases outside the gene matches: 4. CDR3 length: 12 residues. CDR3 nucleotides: TGCAGCGTTGAGCGGGCGGGGGACGAGCAGTACTTC. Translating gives CSVERAGDEQYF.

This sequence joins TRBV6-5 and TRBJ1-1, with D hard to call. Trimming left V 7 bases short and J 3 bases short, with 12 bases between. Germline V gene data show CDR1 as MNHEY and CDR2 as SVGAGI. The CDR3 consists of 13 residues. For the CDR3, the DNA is TGTGCCAGCACCCCAAGAGGCTACACTGAAGCTTTCTTT. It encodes CASTPRGYTEAFF.

The CDR3 spells CASSYPRTSGNTIYF. DNA of the CDR3: TGTGCCAGCAGCTACCCTCGGACATCTGGAAACACCATATATTTT. The chain employs TRBV6-5 and TRBJ1-3; tentative D call: TRBD1 (5 bases). Per germline, CDR1 MNHEY and CDR2 SVGAGI. V lost 6 bases and J 1 base, leaving 13 bases between the germline ends. CDR3 length: 15 amino acids.